These T cell receptor beta chains were read from a single sample in a study of T cell clones after liver transplantation. Repertoires were generated with immunoSEQ multiplex PCR, while TCRdb's copy carries only in-frame clones and drops some. Of 20,000 to 30,000 clones in the sample, about 70% were seen once. The sequencing used CD4+ T cells from blood, collected before liver transplant. Receptors were obtained from a human donor who received a liver transplant. Each CDR3 is given with its conserved first and last residue.

CDR3aa,v_gene
CASLPTGGEKLFF,TRBV6-6
CATSRTTGTSGSRNEQFF,TRBV15
CASSLVGGDRPQETQYF,TRBV7-2
CASHGLAGTYTQYF,TRBV27
CASSIIPPDRDVHGYTF,TRBV19
CAIRDRGQDNEQFF,TRBV10-3
CASSVAAGMGEAFF,TRBV9
CASSLRGGGVKDTEAFF,TRBV7-8
CASSEGGQGWEKLFF,TRBV2
CASSPGTGSYNEQFF,TRBV11-2
CAWSAKDTQYF,TRBV30
CASSFGGSAAQYF,TRBV27
CASSLRGTTGAGELFF,TRBV7-2
CASSFMRDTQYF,TRBV7-2
CSARDPREQFF,TRBV20-1
CASSEVAGVEQYF,TRBV6-5
CASSVGAGGPRVSGELFF,TRBV9
CASSFKLPGGYNEQFF,TRBV7-2
CASSDFRTGNNEQFF,TRBV10-1
CASSMSGIPNNEQFF,TRBV19
CATREGQETQYF,TRBV28
CASRRDRDHKNIQYF,TRBV6-6
CASSLPQGINIQYF,TRBV28
CASSLSPLRAGGFNEQFF,TRBV5-1
CASSLASTSGTYNEQFF,TRBV5-1
CASSPQGAGAYNEQFF,TRBV19
CASSFRQLRISPLHF,TRBV7-2
CASSGSGGASNEQFF,TRBV14
CASTLGQGYNQPQHF,TRBV28
CASSLDRQGAGYTF,TRBV11-2
CSVELGMNTEAFF,TRBV29-1
CASSARTDSTGELFF,TRBV19
CAGYLAGGHNEQFF,TRBV7-9
CASSPGQGRNTIYF,TRBV11-2
CASSLTGVGNTIYF,TRBV2
CASSRGQGREKLFF,TRBV28
CASRTGGSTGELFF,TRBV19
CAFAGPSIQETQYF,TRBV30
CASSLRQGAVDTQYF,TRBV7-2
CSVAPGDPNQPQHF,TRBV29-1
CASSEYPEAPTDEQFF,TRBV6-1